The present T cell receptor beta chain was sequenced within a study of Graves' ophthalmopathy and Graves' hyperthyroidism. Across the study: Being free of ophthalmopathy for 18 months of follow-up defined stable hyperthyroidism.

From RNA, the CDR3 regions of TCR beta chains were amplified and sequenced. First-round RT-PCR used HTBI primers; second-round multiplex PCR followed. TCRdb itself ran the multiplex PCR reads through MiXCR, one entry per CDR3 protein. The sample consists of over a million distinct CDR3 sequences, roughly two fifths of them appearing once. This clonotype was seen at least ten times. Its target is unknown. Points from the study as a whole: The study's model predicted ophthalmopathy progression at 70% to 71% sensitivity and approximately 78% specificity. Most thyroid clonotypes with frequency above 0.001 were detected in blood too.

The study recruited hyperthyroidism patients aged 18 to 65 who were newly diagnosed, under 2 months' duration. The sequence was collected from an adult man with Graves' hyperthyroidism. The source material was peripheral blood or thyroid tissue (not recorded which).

CDR3 protein: CSAHPVVASGANVLTF. The CDR3 DNA follows: TGCAGTGCCCACCCGGTGGTAGCCTCTGGGGCCAACGTCCTGACTTTC. The rearrangement joins TRBV20-1 to TRBJ2-6; D remains unclear. CDR1 is DFQATT and CDR2 is SNEGSKA in the germline V gene (reference sequence). Trimming cost V 6 bases and J 0 bases, with 15 bases left between them. The length of the CDR3 is 16 residues.